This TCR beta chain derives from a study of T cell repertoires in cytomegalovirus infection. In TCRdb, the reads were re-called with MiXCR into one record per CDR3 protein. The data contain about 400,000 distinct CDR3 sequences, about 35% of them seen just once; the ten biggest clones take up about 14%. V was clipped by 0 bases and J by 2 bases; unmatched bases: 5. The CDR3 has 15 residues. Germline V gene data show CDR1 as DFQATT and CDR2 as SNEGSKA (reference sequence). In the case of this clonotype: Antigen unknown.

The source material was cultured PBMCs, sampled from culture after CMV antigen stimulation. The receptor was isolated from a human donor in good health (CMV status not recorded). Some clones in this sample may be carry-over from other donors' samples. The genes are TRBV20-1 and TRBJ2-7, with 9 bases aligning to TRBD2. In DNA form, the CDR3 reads TGCAGTGCTAGAGATGGGCTAGCGGGAACCTACGAGCAGTACTTC. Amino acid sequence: CSARDGLAGTYEQYF.